These 8 T cell receptor beta chains came from one sample sequenced in a study of blood T cell repertoires in COVID-19. The method was immunoSEQ multiplex PCR; TCRdb's version includes in-frame clones alone and lacks a portion of them. The table lists fewer than 150,000 clones, 70% to 90% of them singletons. The sample was peripheral blood. The receptors were gathered from a woman in her forties or fifties with active or convalescent COVID-19.

The table lists this clone with a few counts. This chain connects TRBV28 to TRBJ2-1; 10 nucleotides match TRBD2. Germline V CDR1 and CDR2: MDHEN, SYDVKM. The CDR3 totals 15 residues. The junction had 8 bases not matched to a gene; V was cut back by 2 bases and J by 10 bases. This CDR3 is CASSLAASGRGEQFF. The CDR3 DNA reads TGTGCCAGCAGTTTAGCGGCTAGCGGGAGAGGCGAGCAGTTCTTC.

This chain links TRBV28 with TRBJ2-1; 12 nucleotides match TRBD1. Germline V gene lookup returns CDR1 MDHEN and CDR2 SYDVKM. This CDR3 has 16 residues. Trimming took 10 bases from V and 5 from J; bases not matched to a gene: 12. This CDR3 reads CATESPGQGAHNEQFF. The CDR3 bases are TGTGCCACCGAGTCTCCGGGACAGGGGGCTCACAATGAGCAGTTCTTC.

This clone is a singleton in its sample. The chain couples TRBV3-1 (or the pseudogene TRBV3-2) to TRBJ2-2; TRBD1 might be the D (7 bases). Trimming removed 11 bases at V and 1 base at J, with 17 bases between. From germline, CDR1 is LGHDT and CDR2 YNNKEL (reference sequence). This CDR3 is built from 15 residues. In DNA form, the CDR3 reads TGTGCCGGACTAAACCGGGACAGGAACACCGGGGAGCTGTTTTTT. As protein: CAGLNRDRNTGELFF.

The J gene is TRBJ2-7, the V gene TRBV7-9; D is undetermined. The ends were cut back, 2 bases at V and 1 base at J, with 6 bases in the middle. The germline CDR1 and CDR2 sequences are SEHNR and FQNEAQ (reference sequence). The length of the CDR3 is 13 residues. The CDR3, as DNA: TGTGCCAGCAGCTTAATCAGTTCCTACGAGCAGTACTTC. This encodes CASSLISSYEQYF.

The CDR3: CASSSSSSYEQYF. In DNA form, the CDR3 reads TGTGCCAGCAGCTCAAGTAGCTCCTACGAGCAGTACTTC. The chain combines TRBV13 with TRBJ2-7; D not certain. CDR3 length: 13 amino acids. Looked up from germline, CDR1 is PRHDT and CDR2 is FYEKMQ (reference sequence). Between the trimmed V and J ends, which lost 4 bases and 0 bases, there was a span of 7 bases.

The chain links TRBV9 to TRBJ1-2; 7 bases are a match to TRBD1. The CDR3 consists of 17 residues. CDR1 and CDR2 from the germline V gene are SGDLS and YYNGEE. The junction had 19 bases not matched to a gene; V was cut back by 3 bases and J by 8 bases. This chain's CDR3 is CASSAGWGDSYSRGYTF. CDR3 nucleotide sequence: TGTGCCAGCAGCGCGGGATGGGGGGACAGTTATTCGCGGGGCTACACCTTC.

The chain joins TRBV20-1 to TRBJ1-2, with TRBD1 matching 9 bases. Germline V gives CDR1 DFQATT, CDR2 SNEGSKA (reference sequence). The CDR3 has 11 residues. The CDR3 sequence: CSGTGPYGYTF. The CDR3 DNA reads as TGCAGCGGGACAGGGCCGTATGGCTACACCTTC.

The chain has TRBV28 and TRBJ2-7, with D maybe TRBD2 (6 bases). The V gene's germline CDR1 is MDHEN and CDR2 SYDVKM. CDR3 length equals 16 residues. V was trimmed by 6 bases and J by 1 base, leaving 19 bases between them. CDR3 nucleotide sequence: TGTGCCAGCAGCTATACCCTCGCAGGGAGGTCCTACGAGCAGTACTTC. The encoded protein is CASSYTLAGRSYEQYF.